This T cell receptor (beta chain) appears in the sequencing data of a study of blood T cell repertoires in COVID-19. Study at large: COVID-19 samples from acute and convalescent phases originated in the United States, Italy and Spain. The cDNA or gDNA used as material had been derived from T cells, B-cell-depleted T cells, or PBMCs.

Original methodology: Cell counts per sample came from amplifying reference gene primers. The assay was immunoSEQ multiplex PCR, and TCRdb's table has in-frame clones only and misses some. Clone size and the V and J calls come from that table; the DNA yielded D and trimming. Of roughly 280,000 clones listed, about 87% are singletons. It was during active infection that Seattle patients were enrolled and then longitudinally followed. The clonotype comes from a woman aged 55-70 years with COVID-19, enrolled during active disease. Material for sequencing was peripheral blood.

DNA of the CDR3: TGCAGTGCTAGTAGGGGGCTCACTAACTATGGCTACACCTTC. The encoded protein is CSASRGLTNYGYTF. The rearrangement uses TRBV20-1 and TRBJ1-2; 7 positions agree with TRBD1. V lost 3 bases and J lost 0; bases outside the gene matches: 4. This CDR3 has 14 amino acids. Germline CDR1 DFQATT, CDR2 SNEGSKA (reference sequence).